The sequence of this TCR beta chain was determined in a study of blood T cell repertoires in COVID-19 (dated by TCRdb to 2019 to 2021). For context, the study as a whole: Samples covering the acute and convalescent phases of COVID-19 were provided by collaborators in the United States, Italy and Spain. The repertoires were released in a freely available public database meant as a resource for research on the immune response to SARS-CoV-2. Samples were obtained from the ongoing ImmuneRACE study (first 160 participants) and from about 1,300 subjects provided by 6 global collaborators. Deeply sampled blood TCRbeta repertoires from subjects exposed to, actively infected with, or recovered from COVID-19 were included in the dataset. The prospective study material was composed of cDNA or gDNA derived from T cells, B-cell-depleted T cells, or PBMCs. HLA class I and class II types, where available, came from metadata supplied by the sample provider rather than from assay-based typing. Nearly every sample came with metadata listing a de-identified subject ID, COVID-19 status, age in years and sex. General findings and caveats noted by the study authors: The quantity of clinical and demographic metadata differed by source and by participant and was supplied without curation.

The germline V gene sets CDR1 to MDHEN and CDR2 to SYDVKM. Deletion took 10 bases off V and 1 base off J, with a span of 14 bases between the germline ends. The CDR3, cysteine through phenylalanine, is 15 amino acids long. The retained sequence is limited to the CDR3, 45 bases, with the frame set at the first base. At one collaborating source in Seattle, patients were enrolled during active infection and were followed longitudinally through the course of disease. Collaborating institutions collected whole blood in K2EDTA tubes following their own protocols. For TCRbeta analysis, collaborators shipped samples in one of three forms: frozen whole blood, isolated PBMCs, or DNA extracted from either of those sample types. Comments on this clone: No cognate antigen has been identified for it. It has no much larger one-base neighbor in the sample; base qualities were not kept.

TCRbeta CDR3 regions were amplified from genomic DNA by means of the immunoSEQ Assay, a bias-controlled multiplex PCR. Regarding the original processing steps: The number of nucleated cells in each sample was estimated from the amplification of reference gene primers within the assay. To quantify the absolute abundance of each unique TCRbeta CDR3 rearrangement, sequence reads were collapsed and filtered. For each sample, productive Simpson clonality was calculated by taking the square root of Simpson's diversity index across productive rearrangements. TCRdb carries this immuneACCESS record with in-frame sequences only. Its versions omit some clonotypes, under half of them owing to an unresolved V gene in the studies checked, with the rest unexplained. That table supplies the V and J calls and clone size; D and trimming were determined from the DNA. This sample lists approximately 290,000 clones; about 85% were detected once. Of the sample, 0.7% to 1% falls within the top ten clones.

The rearrangement joined TRBV28 to TRBJ2-6; 6 matching bases give a weak D call of TRBD1. What was sequenced was peripheral blood. The sequence was obtained from a human donor with COVID-19, enrolled during active disease. The donor label of this sample is uncertain. The DNA sequence follows: TGTGCCACCGAGCTCAGGGGTTCTGGGGCCAACGTCCTGACTTTC. It translates as CATELRGSGANVLTF.